What follows is one TCR beta chain and its context. The sample belongs to a study of cytomegalovirus exposure and HLA in healthy donors. The junction had 8 bases not matched to a gene; V was cut back by 8 bases and J by 6 bases. Per germline, CDR1 MNHEY and CDR2 SVGAGI. This CDR3 is built from 13 residues. TCRdb's table, derived via immunoSEQ multiplex PCR, lists solely in-frame clones and lacks some. The table lists approximately 190,000 clones, more than 80% of them singletons. The receptor was derived from a man between 18 and 29 years old in good health and CMV-seropositive. The sample taken for sequencing was PBMCs. V gene TRBV6-5 combines with J gene TRBJ2-7; 9 nucleotides line up with TRBD2. The CDR3 region is CASADRREGEQYF. For the CDR3, the DNA is TGTGCCAGCGCCGATCGGCGGGAGGGCGAGCAGTACTTC.